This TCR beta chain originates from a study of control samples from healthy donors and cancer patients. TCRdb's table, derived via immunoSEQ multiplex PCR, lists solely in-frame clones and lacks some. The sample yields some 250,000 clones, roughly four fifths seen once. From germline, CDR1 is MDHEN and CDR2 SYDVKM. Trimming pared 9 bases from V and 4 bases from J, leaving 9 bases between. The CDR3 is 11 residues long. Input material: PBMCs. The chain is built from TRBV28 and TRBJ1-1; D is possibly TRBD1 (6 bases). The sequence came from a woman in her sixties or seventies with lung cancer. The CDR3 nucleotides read TGTGCCAGTTACAGGGTCACTGAAGCTTTCTTT. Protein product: CASYRVTEAFF.